These 11 T cell receptor beta chains were sequenced from one sample in a study of OX40 agonist ivuxolimab in advanced cancers. Profiled with immunoSEQ multiplex PCR; TCRdb holds only in-frame clones, not every one. The table has around 60,000 clones, roughly nine tenths seen once. The sample in question was CD4+ or CD8+ T cells sorted from blood, obtained in a trial of the OX40 agonist ivuxolimab. All receptors come from an adult with an advanced solid tumor such as melanoma, head and neck, liver or kidney cancer.

This clone was seen only once. This chain links TRBV18 with TRBJ1-2, with TRBD1 matching 7 bases. CDR1 is KGHSH, CDR2 LQKENI, per germline. With 5 bases clipped from V and 3 bases from J, the junction kept 9 bases outside the gene matches. The CDR3 has 15 residues. This chain's CDR3 is CASSETGMLHYGYTF. CDR3 bases: TGTGCCAGCTCAGAGACAGGGATGCTACACTATGGCTACACCTTC.

This chain joins TRBV28 and TRBJ1-1; D might be TRBD1 (6 bases). V was trimmed by 5 bases and J by 0 bases, leaving 13 bases between them. Germline V CDR1 and CDR2: MDHEN, SYDVKM. The CDR3 runs 15 residues. The CDR3: CASSPGTFMNTEAFF. For the CDR3, the DNA is TGTGCCAGCAGTCCCGGGACATTTATGAACACTGAAGCTTTCTTT.

The CDR3 loop reads CASSLDVTRKLFF. For the CDR3, the DNA is TGTGCCAGCAGCTTAGATGTCACTCGGAAACTGTTTTTT. The chain is built from TRBV7-9 and TRBJ1-4; no definite D call. CDR3 length: 13 residues. Germline V gene data show CDR1 as SEHNR and CDR2 as FQNEAQ (reference sequence). V gave up 1 base and J gave up 11 bases, with 11 bases separating them. Combining the CDR3 with reference TRBV7-9 and TRBJ1-4 gives the whole variable domain DTGVSQNPRHKITKRGQNVTFRCDPISEHNRLYWYRQTLGQGPEFLTYFQNEAQLEKSRLLSDRFSAERPKGSFSTLEIQRTEQGDSAMYLCASSLDVTRKLFFGSGTQLSVL.

V gene TRBV6-5 combines with J gene TRBJ2-3; perhaps TRBD2 as D (5 bases). Between the trimmed V and J ends, which lost 4 bases and 4 bases, there was a span of 15 bases. CDR1 and CDR2 (germline): MNHEY, SVGAGI. This CDR3 contains 15 residues. The CDR3 protein is CASSLLRGEPDTQYF. The DNA for the CDR3 is TGTGCCAGCAGTTTACTCCGGGGAGAACCAGATACGCAGTATTTT.

The rearrangement links TRBV2 to TRBJ1-6; D unclear. Germline assignment: CDR1 SNHLY and CDR2 FYNNEI. The CDR3 runs to 15 residues. V lost 7 bases and J 8 bases, leaving 18 bases between the germline ends. The CDR3 protein is CASKPGLLVDSPLHF. DNA of the CDR3: TGTGCCAGCAAACCGGGCCTACTGGTTGATTCACCCCTCCACTTT.

The V and J genes are TRBV30 and TRBJ2-5, with D possibly TRBD2 on 7 matching bases. The CDR3 sequence is 14 residues long. V was clipped by 2 bases and J by 3 bases, with 13 bases between them. Germline V gives CDR1 GTSNPN, CDR2 SVGIG (reference sequence). The CDR3 nucleotides are TGTGCCTGGAGTAGGGGGGGAGTCGAAGAGACCCAGTACTTC. Translating gives CAWSRGGVEETQYF.

The CDR3 here is CASSDGPYEQYF. The CDR3 DNA reads TGCGCCAGCAGTGACGGGCCGTACGAGCAGTACTTC. The genes are TRBV10-1 and TRBJ2-7; D gene uncertain. Germline loops: CDR1 WNHNN, CDR2 SYGVQD (reference sequence). The CDR3 consists of 12 residues. Trimming took off 3 bases at V and 4 bases at J, with 7 bases between the two ends.

The rearrangement links TRBV29-1 to TRBJ2-1; 7 nucleotides align to TRBD2. The junction had 9 bases not matched to a gene; V was cut back by 3 bases and J by 4 bases. The CDR3 is 15 amino acids. Germline V gene sequence: CDR1 SQVTM, CDR2 ANQGSEA. CDR3 sequence (DNA): TGCAGCGTTGAGGGGGGGTCTAGCCGGTACAATGAGCAGTTCTTC. This translates into CSVEGGSSRYNEQFF.

The J gene is TRBJ2-3, the V gene TRBV2; 8 bases agree with TRBD2. This CDR3 is 14 amino acids long. CDR1 and CDR2 from the germline V gene are SNHLY and FYNNEI. Germline trimming cut 7 bases from V and 2 bases from J; bases unmatched to any gene: 5. CDR3 in amino acids: CASILGRATDTQYF. CDR3 coding DNA: TGTGCCAGCATTCTCGGGAGGGCCACAGATACGCAGTATTTT.

The chain carries TRBV25-1 and TRBJ2-5; D unclear. The germline V gene has CDR1 MGHDK and CDR2 SYGVNS. V lost 2 bases and J lost 2, with 12 bases in between. The length of the CDR3 is 15 residues. CDR3 amino acids: CASSETWSDQETQYF. CDR3 bases: TGTGCCAGCAGTGAAACCTGGTCAGATCAAGAGACCCAGTACTTC.

This sequence joins TRBV19 and TRBJ2-1, with D hard to call. V lost 3 bases and J 4 bases, leaving 7 bases between the germline ends. This CDR3 spans 13 amino acids. The germline V gene encodes CDR1 LNHDA and CDR2 SQIVND (reference sequence). The CDR3 loop reads CASSISRYNEQFF. CDR3 nucleotide sequence: TGTGCCAGTAGTATTAGCCGGTACAATGAGCAGTTCTTC.